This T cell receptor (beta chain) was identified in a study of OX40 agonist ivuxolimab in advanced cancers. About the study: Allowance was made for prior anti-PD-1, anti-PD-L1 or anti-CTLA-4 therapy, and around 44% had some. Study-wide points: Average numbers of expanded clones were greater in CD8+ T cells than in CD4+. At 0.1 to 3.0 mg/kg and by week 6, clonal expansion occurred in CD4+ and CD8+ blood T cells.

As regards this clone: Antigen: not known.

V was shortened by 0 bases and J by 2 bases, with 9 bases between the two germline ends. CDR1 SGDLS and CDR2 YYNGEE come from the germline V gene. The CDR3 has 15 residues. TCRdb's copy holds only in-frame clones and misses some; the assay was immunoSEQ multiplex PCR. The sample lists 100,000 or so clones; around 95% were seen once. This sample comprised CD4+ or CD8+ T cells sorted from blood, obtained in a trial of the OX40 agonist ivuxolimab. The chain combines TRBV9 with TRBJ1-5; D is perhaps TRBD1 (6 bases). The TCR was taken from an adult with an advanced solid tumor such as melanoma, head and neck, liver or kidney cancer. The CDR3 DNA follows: TGTGCCAGCAGCGTAGAGGCAGGGGGCAATCAGCCCCAGCATTTT. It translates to CASSVEAGGNQPQHF.